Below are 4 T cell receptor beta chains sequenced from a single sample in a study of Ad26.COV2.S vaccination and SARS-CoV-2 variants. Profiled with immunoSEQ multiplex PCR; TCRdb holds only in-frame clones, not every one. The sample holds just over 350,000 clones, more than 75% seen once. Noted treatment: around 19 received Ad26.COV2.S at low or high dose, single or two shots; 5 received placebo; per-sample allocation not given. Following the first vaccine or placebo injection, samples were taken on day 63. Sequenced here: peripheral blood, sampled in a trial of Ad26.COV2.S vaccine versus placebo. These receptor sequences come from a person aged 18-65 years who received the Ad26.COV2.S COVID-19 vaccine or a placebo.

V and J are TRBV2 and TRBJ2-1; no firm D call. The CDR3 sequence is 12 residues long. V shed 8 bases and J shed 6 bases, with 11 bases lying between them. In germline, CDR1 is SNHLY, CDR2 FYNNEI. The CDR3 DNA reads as TGTGCCAGCGCCCGTGGGCGCAATGAGCAGTTCTTC. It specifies CASARGRNEQFF.

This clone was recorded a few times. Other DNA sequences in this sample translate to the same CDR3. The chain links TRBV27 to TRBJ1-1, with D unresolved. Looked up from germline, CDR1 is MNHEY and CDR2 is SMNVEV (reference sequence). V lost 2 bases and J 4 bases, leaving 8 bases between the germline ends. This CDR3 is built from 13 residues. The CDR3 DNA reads TGTGCCAGCAGTTTACGGGGAGGCACTGAAGCTTTCTTT. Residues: CASSLRGGTEAFF.

CDR3 coding DNA: TGTGCCAGCAGCAGGGACAGCTCCTATAATTCACCCCTCCACTTT. Translation gives CASSRDSSYNSPLHF. The gene calls are TRBV6-5 and TRBJ1-6, with TRBD1 matching over 7 bases. This CDR3 has 15 residues. V was pared by 6 bases and J by 0 bases, with 2 bases of the junction left unmatched. Germline V lookup: CDR1 MNHEY, CDR2 SVGAGI.

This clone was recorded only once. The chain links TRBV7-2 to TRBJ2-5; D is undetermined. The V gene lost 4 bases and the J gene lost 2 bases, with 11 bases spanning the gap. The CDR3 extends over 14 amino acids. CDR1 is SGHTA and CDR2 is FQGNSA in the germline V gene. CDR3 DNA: TGTGCCAGCAGCTCCCCGGGTTTTCAAGAGACCCAGTACTTC. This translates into CASSSPGFQETQYF.